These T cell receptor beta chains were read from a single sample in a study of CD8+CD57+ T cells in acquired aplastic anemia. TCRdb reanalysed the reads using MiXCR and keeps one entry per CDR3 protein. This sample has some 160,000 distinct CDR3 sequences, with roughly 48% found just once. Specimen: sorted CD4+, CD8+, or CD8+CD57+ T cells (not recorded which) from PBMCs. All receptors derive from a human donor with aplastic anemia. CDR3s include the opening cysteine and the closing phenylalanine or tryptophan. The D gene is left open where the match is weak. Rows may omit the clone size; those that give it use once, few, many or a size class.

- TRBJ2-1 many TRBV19 CASSISRELEQFF TGTGCCAGTAGTATATCCCGGGAGCTTGAGCAGTTCTTC
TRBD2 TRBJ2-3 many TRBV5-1 CASSSRLALDTQYF TGCGCCAGCAGCTCCCGACTAGCATTAGATACGCAGTATTTT
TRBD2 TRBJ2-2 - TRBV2 CASTLMVSGRWNTGELFF TGTGCCAGCACGTTGATGGTTAGCGGGAGGTGGAACACCGGGGAGCTGTTTTTT
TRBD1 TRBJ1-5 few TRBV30 CAYTGGQGEQPQHF TGTGCCTATACGGGGGGACAGGGTGAACAGCCCCAGCATTTT
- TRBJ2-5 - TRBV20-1 CSAREDRIQETQYF TGCAGTGCTAGAGAGGACAGAATACAAGAGACCCAGTACTTC
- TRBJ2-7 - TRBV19 CASSINSPYEQYF TGTGCCAGTAGTATCAACAGCCCCTACGAGCAGTACTTC
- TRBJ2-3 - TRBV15 CATSRGPSTDTQYF TGTGCCACCAGCAGAGGCCCTAGCACAGATACGCAGTATTTT
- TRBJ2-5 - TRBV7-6 CASSLASTVQETQYF TGTGCCAGCAGCTTAGCGTCGACAGTACAAGAGACCCAGTACTTC
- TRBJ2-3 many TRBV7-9 CAASGAGSTDTQYF TGTGCCGCCTCGGGGGCAGGGAGCACAGATACGCAGTATTTT
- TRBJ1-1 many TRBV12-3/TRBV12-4 CASSLIRNTVTEAFF TGTGCCAGCAGTTTAATTCGGAATACAGTCACTGAAGCTTTCTTT
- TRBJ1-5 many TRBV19 CASRMEGIANQPQHF TGTGCCAGTAGGATGGAGGGAATCGCGAATCAGCCCCAGCATTTT
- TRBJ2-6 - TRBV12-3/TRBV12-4 CASSRMTGANVLTF TGTGCCAGCAGTCGCATGACTGGGGCCAACGTCCTGACTTTC
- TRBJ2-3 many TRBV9 CASSARLSTDTQYF TGTGCCAGCAGCGCACGCCTTAGCACAGATACGCAGTATTTT
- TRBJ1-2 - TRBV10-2 CASTEFPHLDYGYTF TGCGCCAGCACCGAATTCCCCCACCTCGACTATGGCTACACCTTC
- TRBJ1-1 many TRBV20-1 CSARAPSIMNTEAFF TGCAGTGCTAGGGCACCCTCTATCATGAACACTGAAGCTTTCTTT
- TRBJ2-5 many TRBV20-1 CSAFLKRDQETQYF TGCAGTGCTTTCTTAAAGCGGGACCAAGAGACCCAGTACTTC
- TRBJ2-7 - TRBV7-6 CASSLAPPTTESYEQYF TGTGCCAGCAGCTTAGCTCCCCCGACGACAGAATCCTACGAGCAGTACTTC
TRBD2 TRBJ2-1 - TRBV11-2 CASSKRIAGGPPEQFF TGTGCCAGCAGCAAAAGGATAGCGGGGGGCCCTCCTGAGCAGTTCTTC
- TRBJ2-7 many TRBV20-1 CSAKTGPTYEQYF TGCAGTGCTAAGACTGGGCCGACCTACGAGCAGTACTTC
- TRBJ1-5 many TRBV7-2 CASSPSRLQGGNQPQHF TGTGCCAGCAGCCCTAGCAGGTTACAGGGCGGCAATCAGCCCCAGCATTTT
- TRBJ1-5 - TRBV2 CASSEEGQPQHF TGTGCCAGCAGTGAAGAAGGGCAGCCCCAGCATTTT
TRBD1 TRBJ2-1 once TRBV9 CASSSGQGQHNEQFF TGTGCCAGCAGCTCCGGACAGGGACAGCACAATGAGCAGTTCTTC
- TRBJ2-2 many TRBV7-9 CASGTDSNTGELFF TGTGCCAGCGGAACGGATTCGAACACCGGGGAGCTGTTTTTT
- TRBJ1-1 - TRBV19 CASSIYRDTEAFF TGTGCCAGTAGTATTTACAGGGACACTGAAGCTTTCTTT
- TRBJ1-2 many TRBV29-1 CTLGVNNYGYTF TGCACCCTTGGGGTAAATAACTATGGCTACACCTTC
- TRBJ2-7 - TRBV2 CASSPDSPGSYEQYF TGTGCCAGCAGTCCGGACAGCCCAGGGTCCTACGAGCAGTACTTC
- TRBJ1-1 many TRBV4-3 CASSQGGGIDTEAFF TGCGCCAGCAGCCAAGGGGGAGGGATTGACACTGAAGCTTTCTTT
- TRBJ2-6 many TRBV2 CASRRGLGASVLTF TGTGCCAGCAGAAGGGGCCTCGGGGCCAGCGTCCTGACTTTC
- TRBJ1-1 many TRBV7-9 CASSLRAVNTEAFF TGTGCCAGCAGCTTGCGGGCGGTGAACACTGAAGCTTTCTTT
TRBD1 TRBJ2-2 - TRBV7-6 CASSPTGASTGELFF TGTGCCAGCAGCCCCACAGGGGCGAGCACCGGGGAGCTGTTTTTT
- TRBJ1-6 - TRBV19 CASQDRFSYNSPLHF TGTGCCAGTCAAGACAGGTTCTCCTATAATTCACCCCTCCACTTT
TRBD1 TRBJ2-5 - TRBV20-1 CSARGGDRQETQYF TGCAGTGCTAGAGGGGGGGACAGGCAAGAGACCCAGTACTTC
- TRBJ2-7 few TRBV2 CASRRNEGGYEQYF TGTGCCAGCAGAAGGAATGAGGGGGGCTACGAGCAGTACTTC
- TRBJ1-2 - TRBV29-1 CSVERQDYGYTF TGCAGCGTTGAAAGGCAGGACTATGGCTACACCTTC
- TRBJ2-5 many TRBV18 CASSRGTEETQYF TGTGCCAGCTCACGCGGGACAGAAGAGACCCAGTACTTC
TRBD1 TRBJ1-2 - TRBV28 CASLASDRGGGYTF TGTGCCAGCCTGGCTTCGGACAGGGGTGGTGGCTACACCTTC
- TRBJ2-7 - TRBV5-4 CASSKPSASSYEQYF TGTGCCAGCAGCAAACCGAGCGCGAGCTCCTACGAGCAGTACTTC
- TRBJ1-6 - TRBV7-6 CASSLYGVLGNSPLHF TGTGCCAGCAGCTTATATGGGGTGTTGGGTAATTCACCCCTCCACTTT
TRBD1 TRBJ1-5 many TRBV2 CASNGQARQPQHF TGTGCCAGCAACGGACAGGCGCGTCAGCCCCAGCATTTT
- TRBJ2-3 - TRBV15 CATSTRDTLTDTQYF TGTGCCACCAGCACCCGGGACACTCTCACAGATACGCAGTATTTT
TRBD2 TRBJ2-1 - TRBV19 CASSGSAGSNEQFF TGTGCCAGCTCTGGGTCAGCGGGAAGCAATGAGCAGTTCTTC
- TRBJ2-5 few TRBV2 CASSEYRAPRTQYF TGTGCCAGCAGTGAATACCGGGCCCCGAGGACCCAGTACTTC
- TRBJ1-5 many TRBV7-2 CASSFSGAQPQHF TGTGCCAGCAGCTTCTCAGGGGCACAGCCCCAGCATTTT
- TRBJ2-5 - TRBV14 CASSYFPGGSLETQYF TGTGCCAGCAGTTACTTCCCCGGTGGTAGCTTAGAGACCCAGTACTTC
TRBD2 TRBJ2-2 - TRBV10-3 CAISESGGTGELFF TGTGCCATCAGTGAGTCGGGGGGGACCGGGGAGCTGTTTTTT
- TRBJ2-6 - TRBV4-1 CASSQLGGRMRSGANVLTF TGCGCCAGCAGCCAATTGGGGGGGCGCATGCGCTCTGGGGCCAACGTCCTGACTTTC
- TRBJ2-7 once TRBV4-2 CASSPGAGDHSYEQYF TGTGCCAGCAGCCCGGGGGCAGGGGACCACTCCTACGAGCAGTACTTC
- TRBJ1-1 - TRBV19 CASSIRGEAFF TGTGCCAGTAGTATCAGGGGTGAAGCTTTCTTT
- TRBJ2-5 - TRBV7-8 CASSLVGGPGTQYF TGTGCCAGCAGCTTAGTCGGGGGGCCAGGGACCCAGTACTTC
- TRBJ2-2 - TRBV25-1 CASTSRVETGELFF TGTGCCAGCACTAGTAGGGTAGAGACCGGGGAGCTGTTTTTT
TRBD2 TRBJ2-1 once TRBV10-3 CASSQGLAAGDEQFF TGTGCCAGCAGTCAGGGACTAGCGGCTGGCGATGAGCAGTTCTTC
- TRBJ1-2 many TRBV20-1 CSARSGGGAYGYTF TGCAGTGCTAGATCGGGGGGGGGAGCCTATGGCTACACCTTC
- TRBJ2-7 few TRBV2 CASRQRRYEQYF TGTGCCAGCAGACAGAGACGGTACGAGCAGTACTTC
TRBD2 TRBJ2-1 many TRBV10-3 CAISGGTSTEQFF TGTGCCATCAGTGGCGGGACTAGTACTGAGCAGTTCTTC
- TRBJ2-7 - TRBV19 CASSEGRYVDYEQYF TGTGCCAGTAGTGAGGGACGGTACGTTGACTACGAGCAGTACTTC
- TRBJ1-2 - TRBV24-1 CATSDPREGYTF TGTGCCACCAGTGATCCGCGGGAGGGCTACACCTTC
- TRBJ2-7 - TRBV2 CASSYLQRGHERYF TGTGCCAGCAGCTATCTCCAGAGGGGACACGAGCGGTACTTC